This TCR beta chain was identified in a study of T-cell memory formation after mild COVID-19. Study-level background: TCR clusters were mostly donor specific. The study's findings and limits: Memory cells collected pre-infection included some clones that later responded, suggesting cross-reactive memory joined. Contracting CD8+ clones were enriched in EMRA, CD4+ mainly in CM and EM.

The CDR3 consists of 16 residues. Trimming cost V 5 bases and J 0 bases; bases outside gene matches: 3. Germline V lookup: CDR1 MNHEY, CDR2 SVGAGI. This clonotype has at least ten counts. Its antigen remains unknown. TCRdb re-called the 5' RACE reads with MiXCR, one entry per CDR3 protein. The profile shows approximately 40,000 distinct CDR3 sequences, 9.5% to 12% of them singletons. Material: PBMCs or a T cell subset sorted from them (not recorded which). This TCR derives from a man between 18 and 35 years old who had mild COVID-19 (a few samples of this study predate the infection). Cell type and time point are not known. The V gene is TRBV6-5, the J gene TRBJ2-6; 8 nucleotides align to TRBD1. The CDR3 loop is CASSRTGSSGANVLTF. The CDR3 DNA reads as TGTGCCAGCAGTCGGACAGGGAGCTCTGGGGCCAACGTCCTGACTTTC.